These 27 T cell receptor beta chains share one sample of origin, sequenced in a study of shared T cell receptors in the human thymus. Assay used: immunoSEQ multiplex PCR; TCRdb lists only in-frame clones, some missing. The repertoire holds some 400,000 clones, with about 95% as singletons. Specimen: thymocytes. The receptors here all came from a human donor.

The DNA of the CDR3 is TGTGCCACCAGCAGAGATGCGGGTGTAGGCGTGAACACTGAAGCTTTCTTT. Protein: CATSRDAGVGVNTEAFF. The rearrangement links TRBV15 to TRBJ1-1; D gene ambiguous. The CDR3 runs to 17 residues. Germline V gene sequence: CDR1 LNHNV, CDR2 YYDKDF (reference sequence). V lost 0 bases and J 0 bases, leaving 14 bases between the germline ends.

The CDR3 loop is CASSNAGRSLRHF. CDR3 nucleotide sequence: TGTGCCAGCAGTAACGCCGGTCGGAGCCTAAGGCATTTT. The chain employs TRBV2 and TRBJ1-5; no clear D. Germline loops: CDR1 SNHLY, CDR2 FYNNEI. V lost 5 bases, J lost 15 bases, and 20 bases lay in between. This CDR3 region has 13 residues.

The chain carries TRBV7-3 and TRBJ1-2, with 7 bases that match TRBD1. This CDR3 is 18 amino acids long. The trim removed 5 bases at V and 2 bases at J, leaving 17 bases unmatched. The germline V gene has CDR1 SGHTA and CDR2 FQGTGA. In DNA form, the CDR3 reads TGTGCCAGCAGCCCCTCCACGAACAGGGGAGGGGAAAACTATGGCTACACCTTC. Protein product: CASSPSTNRGGENYGYTF.

This clone was seen once. This rearrangement joins TRBV7-3 to TRBJ2-1; TRBD1 matches 7 bases. Germline CDR1 reads SGHTA; CDR2 reads FQGTGA. Trimming removed 4 bases from V and 5 bases from J; junction bases left unmatched: 14. This CDR3 comprises 17 residues. CDR3 DNA: TGTGCCAGCAGCTCCACCCGGTGGCAGGGGGTGGACAATGAGCAGTTCTTC. This gives the protein CASSSTRWQGVDNEQFF.

The V call is TRBV18, the J call TRBJ1-1; a possible D gene is TRBD1 (6 bases). Trimming removed 3 bases from V and 5 bases from J, with 19 bases in between. The CDR3 extends over 16 amino acids. Germline CDR1 KGHSH, CDR2 LQKENI. The CDR3 sequence is CASSPEGTGPGTEAFF. The CDR3 region has the DNA TGTGCCAGCTCACCGGAGGGAACAGGGCCGGGGACTGAAGCTTTCTTT.

This chain joins TRBV7-9 and TRBJ2-1, with D hard to call. CDR1 is SEHNR, CDR2 FQNEAQ, per germline (reference sequence). V lost 6 bases and J lost 8, with 14 bases in between. This CDR3 spans 13 amino acids. The CDR3 here is CASRGGLADEQFF. The CDR3 region has the DNA TGTGCCAGCAGGGGTGGGTTGGCAGATGAGCAGTTCTTC.

This chain joins TRBV2 and TRBJ1-4; D is unclear. The CDR3 is made up of 12 amino acids. V lost 4 bases and J 8 bases, leaving 8 bases between the germline ends. Germline CDR1 reads SNHLY; CDR2 reads FYNNEI. The chain's CDR3 is CASSVRREKLFF. CDR3 nucleotide sequence: TGTGCCAGCAGTGTACGGAGGGAAAAACTGTTTTTT.

The chain is built from TRBV18 and TRBJ2-4, with D maybe TRBD2 (5 bases). The CDR3 has 14 residues. Trimming left V 2 bases short and J 0 bases short, with 5 bases between. Looked up from germline, CDR1 is KGHSH and CDR2 is LQKENI. The CDR3 nucleotides read TGTGCCAGCTCACCAGCGGGAGCCAAAAACATTCAGTACTTC. Translated, it gives CASSPAGAKNIQYF.

The chain is built from TRBV18 and TRBJ1-4; D gene uncertain. Germline V gene sequence: CDR1 KGHSH, CDR2 LQKENI. This CDR3 spans 14 amino acids. V lost 6 bases and J 6 bases, leaving 14 bases between the germline ends. CDR3 loop: CASSPTGSDEKLFF. CDR3 bases: TGTGCCAGCTCCCCGACGGGGTCGGATGAAAAACTGTTTTTT.

This chain links TRBV28 with TRBJ1-5; no clear D. Germline V gives CDR1 MDHEN, CDR2 SYDVKM. CDR3 length: 17 amino acids. Trimming removed 2 bases at V and 4 bases at J, with 18 bases between. CDR3 loop: CASSLGPQEQVNQPQHF. CDR3 nucleotides: TGTGCCAGCAGTTTAGGCCCTCAGGAGCAGGTTAATCAGCCCCAGCATTTT.

The chain employs TRBV4-1 and TRBJ1-4; TRBD1 matches at 8 bases. Germline CDR1 reads MGHRA; CDR2 reads YSYEKL. V trimming: 0 bases; J trimming: 8 bases; junction bases outside the gene matches: 8. There are 16 residues in the CDR3. CDR3 protein: CASSQEKDRVGEKLFF. CDR3 in DNA: TGCGCCAGCAGCCAAGAAAAGGACAGGGTAGGGGAAAAACTGTTTTTT.

V usage is TRBV19 and J usage is TRBJ2-2; 14 positions agree with TRBD2. The CDR3 is made up of 16 amino acids. V was clipped by 6 bases and J by 2 bases; unmatched bases: 2. The V gene's germline CDR1 is LNHDA and CDR2 SQIVND (reference sequence). CDR3 amino acids: CASSGLAGGNTGELFF. DNA of the CDR3: TGTGCCAGTAGCGGACTAGCGGGAGGCAACACCGGGGAGCTGTTTTTT.

V and J are TRBV28 and TRBJ2-5, with 9 bases that match TRBD2. There are 14 residues in the CDR3. V shed 3 bases and J 5 bases; nucleotides not matched to a gene: 4. Germline V gene data show CDR1 as MDHEN and CDR2 as SYDVKM. The CDR3 DNA reads as TGTGCCAGCAGTTTGCGGGAGGGCGGGGAGACCCAGTACTTC. Translation gives CASSLREGGETQYF.

This clone was seen a single time. The chain recombines TRBV19 with TRBJ2-7; 7 bases map to TRBD1. V lost 4 bases, J lost 4 bases, and 4 bases stayed unmatched. CDR1 and CDR2 (germline): LNHDA, SQIVND (reference sequence). The CDR3 has 13 residues. CDR3 bases: TGTGCCAGTAGTAGACTGACAGGGTACGAGCAGTACTTC. The encoded protein is CASSRLTGYEQYF.

The genes are TRBV27 and TRBJ2-1, with D hard to call. This CDR3 is built from 15 residues. Looked up from germline, CDR1 is MNHEY and CDR2 is SMNVEV (reference sequence). V was cut by 6 bases and J by 8 bases, with 20 bases left in between. The CDR3: CASRRGLLGFDEQFF. The DNA for the CDR3 is TGTGCCAGCAGACGCGGTCTTTTGGGGTTCGATGAGCAGTTCTTC.

In this sample, this clone turned up once. The gene calls are TRBV7-2 and TRBJ2-7, with TRBD1 identical over 9 bases. CDR3 length: 17 amino acids. Germline values: CDR1 SGHTA, CDR2 FQGNSA. Trimming at V came to 4 bases and at J to 2 bases, leaving 12 bases not matched to a gene. The CDR3 bases are TGTGCCAGCAGCTCGAATATAAAGGACAGGGGAACCTACGAGCAGTACTTC. Translated, it gives CASSSNIKDRGTYEQYF.

The chain carries TRBV5-6 and TRBJ1-4; no clear D gene. The germline gives CDR1 SGHDT, CDR2 YYEEEE. The CDR3 sequence is 15 residues long. The V and J ends lost 0 bases and 2 bases respectively, with 8 bases between them. CDR3 residues: CASSLARETNEKLFF. CDR3 nucleotides: TGTGCCAGCAGCTTGGCCCGGGAGACTAATGAAAAACTGTTTTTT.

This rearrangement joins TRBV4-2 to TRBJ1-2; D remains ambiguous. Germline V lookup: CDR1 LGHNA, CDR2 YNFKEQ. The CDR3 extends over 14 amino acids. Trimming pared 0 bases from V and 4 bases from J, leaving 9 bases between. The DNA of the CDR3 is TGTGCCAGCAGCCAAGACGGGCAGAGCTATGGCTACACCTTC. Translation gives CASSQDGQSYGYTF.

The CDR3 bases are TGTGCCAGCAGCCAAGGACTAGCGGGAGGGAACGAGCAGTACTTC. Protein product: CASSQGLAGGNEQYF. V is TRBV14 and J is TRBJ2-7, with 14 bases matching TRBD2. Trimming at V came to 1 base and at J to 5 bases, leaving 1 base not matched to a gene. This CDR3 has 15 amino acids. Germline V CDR1 and CDR2: SGHDN, FVKESK.

The chain couples TRBV6-4 to TRBJ2-1, with 9 bases identical to TRBD1. The germline V gene has CDR1 MRHNA and CDR2 SNTAGT. The ends lost 3 bases at V and 5 bases at J; junction bases unmatched: 8. The length of the CDR3 is 16 residues. The CDR3 sequence: CASSDINGTGNNEQFF. CDR3 coding DNA: TGTGCCAGCAGTGATATCAATGGGACAGGGAACAATGAGCAGTTCTTC.

This clone showed up just once. V and J are TRBV5-6 and TRBJ2-3, with 9 nucleotides matching TRBD1. The V and J ends lost 3 bases and 1 base, in that order; junction bases with no gene match: 0. The CDR3 loop spans 14 amino acids. Germline-derived CDR1 and CDR2 are SGHDT and YYEEEE. CDR3 coding DNA: TGTGCCAGCAGCTGGACAGGGGGCACAGATACGCAGTATTTT. Translated: CASSWTGGTDTQYF.

The rearrangement uses TRBV28 and TRBJ1-2; 8 bases agree with TRBD1. This CDR3 is built from 14 residues. Germline V lookup: CDR1 MDHEN, CDR2 SYDVKM. J gave up 6 bases and V 6 bases, and 9 bases lay outside the gene matches. The CDR3 DNA reads as TGTGCCAGCAGCGGCAAGGACAGGGAGGATGGCTACACCTTC. Its protein is CASSGKDREDGYTF.

The gene calls are TRBV30 and TRBJ1-2, with D perhaps TRBD1 (6 bases). V dropped 3 bases and J dropped 6 bases, with 14 bases sitting between them. The germline V gene encodes CDR1 GTSNPN and CDR2 SVGIG (reference sequence). This CDR3 is 13 amino acids long. CDR3 amino acids: CAWRGGARNGYTF. CDR3 sequence (DNA): TGTGCCTGGAGGGGGGGGGCCCGGAATGGCTACACCTTC.

CDR3 in DNA: TGTGCCAGCAGTCCCTCTGGAGGCGAAAAGAACACTGAAGCTTTCTTT. This sequence encodes CASSPSGGEKNTEAFF. The chain combines TRBV27 with TRBJ1-1; no clear D gene. V was clipped by 5 bases and J by 1 base, with 17 bases between them. The germline CDR1 and CDR2 sequences are MNHEY and SMNVEV (reference sequence). This CDR3 has 16 residues.

The CDR3 nucleotides are TGCGCCAGCAGCAGTAGACTAGCCGGGGGGGCATACAATGAGCAGTTCTTC. This translates into CASSSRLAGGAYNEQFF. The chain joins TRBV5-1 to TRBJ2-1, with 8 nucleotides matching TRBD2. CDR1 and CDR2 from the germline V gene are SGHRS and YFSETQ. The CDR3 runs to 17 residues. V was pared by 4 bases and J by 4 bases, with 13 bases of the junction left unmatched.

The chain uses TRBV5-1 and TRBJ2-1; D tentatively fits TRBD1 or TRBD2 (5 bases each). The CDR3 covers 13 residues. Trimming stripped 4 bases from V and 10 bases from J, with 15 bases between. Germline lookup yields CDR1 SGHRS and CDR2 YFSETQ. The CDR3 region has the DNA TGCGCCAGCAGCCGGGACCGCCCCCAGGAGCAGTTCTTC. Translated: CASSRDRPQEQFF.

The DNA for the CDR3 is TGTGCCAGCAGATCCAAGGAGGGGGAGGGGTCCCACAATGAGCAGTTCTTC. Translation gives CASRSKEGEGSHNEQFF. The rearrangement joins TRBV7-9 to TRBJ2-1; D perhaps matches TRBD2 (7 bases). Looked up from germline, CDR1 is SEHNR and CDR2 is FQNEAQ (reference sequence). The CDR3 loop spans 17 amino acids. Trimming shortened V by 6 bases and J by 5 bases, and 23 bases separated the two germline ends.